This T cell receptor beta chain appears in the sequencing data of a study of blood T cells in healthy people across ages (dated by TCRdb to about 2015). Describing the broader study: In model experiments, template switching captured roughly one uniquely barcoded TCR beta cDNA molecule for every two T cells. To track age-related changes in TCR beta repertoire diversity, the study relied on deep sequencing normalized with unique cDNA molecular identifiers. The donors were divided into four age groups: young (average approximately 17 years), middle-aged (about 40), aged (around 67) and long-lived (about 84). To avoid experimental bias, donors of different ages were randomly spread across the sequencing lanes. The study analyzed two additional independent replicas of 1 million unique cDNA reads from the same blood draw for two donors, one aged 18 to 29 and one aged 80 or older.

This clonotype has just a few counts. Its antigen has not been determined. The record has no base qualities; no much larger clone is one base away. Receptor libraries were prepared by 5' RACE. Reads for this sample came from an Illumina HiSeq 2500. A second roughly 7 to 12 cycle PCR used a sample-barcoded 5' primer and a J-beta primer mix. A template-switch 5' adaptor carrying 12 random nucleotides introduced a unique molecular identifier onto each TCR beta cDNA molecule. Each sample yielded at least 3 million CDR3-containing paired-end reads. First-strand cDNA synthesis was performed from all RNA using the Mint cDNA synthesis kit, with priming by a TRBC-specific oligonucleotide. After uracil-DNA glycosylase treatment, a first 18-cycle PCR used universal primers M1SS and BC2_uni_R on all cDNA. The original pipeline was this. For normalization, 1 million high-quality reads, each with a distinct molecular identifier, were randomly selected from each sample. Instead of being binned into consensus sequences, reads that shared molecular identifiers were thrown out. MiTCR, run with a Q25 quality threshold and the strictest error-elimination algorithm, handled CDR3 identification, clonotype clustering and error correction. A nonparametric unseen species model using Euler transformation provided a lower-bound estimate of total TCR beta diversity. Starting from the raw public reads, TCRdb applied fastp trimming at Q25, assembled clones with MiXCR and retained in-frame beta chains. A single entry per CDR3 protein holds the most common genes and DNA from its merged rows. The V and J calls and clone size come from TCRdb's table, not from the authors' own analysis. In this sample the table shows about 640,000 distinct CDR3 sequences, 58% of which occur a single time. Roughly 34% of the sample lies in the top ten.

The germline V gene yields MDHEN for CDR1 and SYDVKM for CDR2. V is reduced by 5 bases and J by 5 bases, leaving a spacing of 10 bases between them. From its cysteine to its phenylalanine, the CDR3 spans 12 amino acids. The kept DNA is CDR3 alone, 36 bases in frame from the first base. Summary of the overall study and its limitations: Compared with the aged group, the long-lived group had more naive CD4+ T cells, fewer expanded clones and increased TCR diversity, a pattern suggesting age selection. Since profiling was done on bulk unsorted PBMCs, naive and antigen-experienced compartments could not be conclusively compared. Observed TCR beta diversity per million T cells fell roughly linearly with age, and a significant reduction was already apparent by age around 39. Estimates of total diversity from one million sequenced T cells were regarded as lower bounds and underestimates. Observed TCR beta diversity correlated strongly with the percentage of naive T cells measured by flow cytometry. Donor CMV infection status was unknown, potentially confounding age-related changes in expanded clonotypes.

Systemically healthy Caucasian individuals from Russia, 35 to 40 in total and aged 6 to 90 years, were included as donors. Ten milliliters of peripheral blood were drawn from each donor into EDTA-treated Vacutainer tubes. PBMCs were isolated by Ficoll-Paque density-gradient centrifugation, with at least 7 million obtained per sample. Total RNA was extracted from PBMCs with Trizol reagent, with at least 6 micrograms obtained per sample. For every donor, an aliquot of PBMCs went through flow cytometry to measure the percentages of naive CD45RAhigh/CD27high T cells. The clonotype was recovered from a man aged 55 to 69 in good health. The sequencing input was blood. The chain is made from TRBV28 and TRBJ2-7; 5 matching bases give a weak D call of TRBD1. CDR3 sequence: CASSQRGHEQYF. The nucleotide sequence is TGTGCCAGCAGTCAAAGGGGCCACGAGCAGTACTTC.